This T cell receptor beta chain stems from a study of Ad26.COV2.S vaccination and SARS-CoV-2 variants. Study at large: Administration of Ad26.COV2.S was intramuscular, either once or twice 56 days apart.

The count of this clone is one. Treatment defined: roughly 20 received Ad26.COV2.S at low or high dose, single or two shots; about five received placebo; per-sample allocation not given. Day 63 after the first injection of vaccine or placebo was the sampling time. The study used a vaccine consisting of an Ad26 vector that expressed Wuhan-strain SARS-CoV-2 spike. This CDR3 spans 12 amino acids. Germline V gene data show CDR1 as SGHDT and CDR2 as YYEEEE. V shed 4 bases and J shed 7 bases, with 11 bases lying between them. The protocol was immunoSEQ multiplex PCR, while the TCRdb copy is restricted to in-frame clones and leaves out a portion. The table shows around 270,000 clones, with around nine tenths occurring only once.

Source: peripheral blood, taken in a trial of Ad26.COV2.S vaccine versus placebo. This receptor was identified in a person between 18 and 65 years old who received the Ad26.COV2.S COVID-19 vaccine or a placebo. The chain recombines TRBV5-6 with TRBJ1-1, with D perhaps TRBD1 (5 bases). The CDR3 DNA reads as TGTGCCAGCAGCCCCCCAGGGCTTGAAGCTTTCTTT. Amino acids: CASSPPGLEAFF.